This T cell receptor beta chain emerged from a study of blood T cell repertoires in COVID-19. For the study at large: Donors in the United States, Italy and Spain gave samples during acute or convalescent COVID-19.

Authors' methods: Nucleated cell number was recorded as an estimate derived from reference gene primer amplification. The table came from immunoSEQ multiplex PCR; TCRdb's copy has only in-frame clones and leaves some out. V, J and clone size are taken as reported in that table, and D and trimming were inferred from the DNA itself. The sample has about 170,000 clones, more than 65% seen once. Trimming cost V 5 bases and J 3 bases; bases outside gene matches: 3. The CDR3 spans 14 residues. Germline CDR1 and CDR2: SEHNR and FQNEAQ (reference sequence). The TCR comes from a man aged 65-85 years with active or convalescent COVID-19. Sample: peripheral blood. The chain has TRBV7-9 and TRBJ2-1; TRBD1 matches 8 bases. The CDR3 loop is CASSQGTGYNEQFF. The CDR3 nucleotides read TGTGCCAGCAGCCAAGGGACAGGCTACAATGAGCAGTTCTTC. Filled out from reference TRBV7-9 and TRBJ2-1, the complete variable domain reads DTGVSQNPRHKITKRGQNVTFRCDPISEHNRLYWYRQTLGQGPEFLTYFQNEAQLEKSRLLSDRFSAERPKGSFSTLEIQRTEQGDSAMYLCASSQGTGYNEQFFGPGTRLTVL.